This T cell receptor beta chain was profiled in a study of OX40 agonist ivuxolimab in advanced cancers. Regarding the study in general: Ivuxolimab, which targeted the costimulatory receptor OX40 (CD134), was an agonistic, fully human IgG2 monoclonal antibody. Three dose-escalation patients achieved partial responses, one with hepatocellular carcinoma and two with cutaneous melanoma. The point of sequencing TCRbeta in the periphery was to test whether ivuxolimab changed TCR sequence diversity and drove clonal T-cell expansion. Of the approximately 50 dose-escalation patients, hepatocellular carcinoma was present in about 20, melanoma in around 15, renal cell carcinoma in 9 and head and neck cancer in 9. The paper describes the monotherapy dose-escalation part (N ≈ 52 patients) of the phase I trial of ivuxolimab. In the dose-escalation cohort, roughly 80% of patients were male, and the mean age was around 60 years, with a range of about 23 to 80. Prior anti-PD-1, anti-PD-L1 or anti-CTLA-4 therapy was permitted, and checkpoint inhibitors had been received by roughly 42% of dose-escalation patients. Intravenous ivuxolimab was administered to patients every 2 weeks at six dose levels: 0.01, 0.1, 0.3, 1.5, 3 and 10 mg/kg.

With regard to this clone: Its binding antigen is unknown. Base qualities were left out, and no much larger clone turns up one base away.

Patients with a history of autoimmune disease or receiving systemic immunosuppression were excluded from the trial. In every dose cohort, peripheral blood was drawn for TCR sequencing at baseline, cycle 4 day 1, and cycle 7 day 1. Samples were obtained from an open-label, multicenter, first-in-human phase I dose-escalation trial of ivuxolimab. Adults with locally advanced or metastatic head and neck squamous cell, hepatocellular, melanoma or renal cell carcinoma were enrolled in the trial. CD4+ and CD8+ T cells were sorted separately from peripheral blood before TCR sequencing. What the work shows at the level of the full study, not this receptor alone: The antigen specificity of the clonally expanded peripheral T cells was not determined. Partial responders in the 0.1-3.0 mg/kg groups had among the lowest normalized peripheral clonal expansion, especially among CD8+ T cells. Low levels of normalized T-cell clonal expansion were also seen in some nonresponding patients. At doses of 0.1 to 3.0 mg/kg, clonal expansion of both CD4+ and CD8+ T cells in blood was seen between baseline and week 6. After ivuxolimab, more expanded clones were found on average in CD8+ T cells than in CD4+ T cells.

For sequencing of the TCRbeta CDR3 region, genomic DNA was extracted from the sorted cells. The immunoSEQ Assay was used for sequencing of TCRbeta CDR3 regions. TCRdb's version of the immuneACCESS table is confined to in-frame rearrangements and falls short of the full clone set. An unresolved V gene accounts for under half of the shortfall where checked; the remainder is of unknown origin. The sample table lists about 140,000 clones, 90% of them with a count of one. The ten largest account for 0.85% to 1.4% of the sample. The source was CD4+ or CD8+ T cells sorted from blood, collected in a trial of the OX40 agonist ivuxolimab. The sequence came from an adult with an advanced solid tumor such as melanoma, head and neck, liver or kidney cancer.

CDR3 region: CASSPGTSGTNEQFF. The nucleotides read TGTGCCAGCAGTCCCGGGACTAGCGGGACCAATGAGCAGTTCTTC. Here the chain combines TRBV6-5 and TRBJ2-1, and 13 junction bases match TRBD2. V is pruned by 5 bases and J by 6 bases, leaving 4 bases of the junction without a gene match. From a lookup of the germline V gene, CDR1 and CDR2 are MNHEY and SVGAGI. The CDR3 spans 15 residues, from the cysteine through the phenylalanine. The CDR3 DNA has 45 bases and is translated from base 1.